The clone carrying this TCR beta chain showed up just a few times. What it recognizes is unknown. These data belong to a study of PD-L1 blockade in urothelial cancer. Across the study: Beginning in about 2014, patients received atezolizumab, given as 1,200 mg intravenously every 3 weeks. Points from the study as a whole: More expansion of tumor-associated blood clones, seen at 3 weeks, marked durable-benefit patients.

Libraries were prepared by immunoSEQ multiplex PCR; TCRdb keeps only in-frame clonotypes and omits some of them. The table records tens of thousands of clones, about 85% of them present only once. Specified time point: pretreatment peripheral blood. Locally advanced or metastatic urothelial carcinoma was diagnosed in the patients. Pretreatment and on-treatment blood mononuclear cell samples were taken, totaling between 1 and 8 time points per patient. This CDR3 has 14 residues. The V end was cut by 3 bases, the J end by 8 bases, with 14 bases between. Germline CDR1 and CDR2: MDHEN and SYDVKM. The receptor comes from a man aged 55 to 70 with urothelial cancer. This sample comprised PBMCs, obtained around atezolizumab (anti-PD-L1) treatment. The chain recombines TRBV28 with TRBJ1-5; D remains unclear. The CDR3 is CASSFAFASEPQHF. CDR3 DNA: TGTGCCAGCAGTTTTGCCTTCGCCTCGGAGCCCCAGCATTTT.